One and the same sample provided the 20 T cell receptor beta chains below, sequenced in a study of shared clonotypes between healthy human individuals. Measured with immunoSEQ multiplex PCR; TCRdb has only the in-frame clones, and not every one. The sample records over a million clones, under 99% being singletons. The sequenced material came from naive CD4+ T cells sorted from blood. Stated subset: CD45RA+ positively selected. Source of these receptors: a man between 25 and 39 years old in good health.

V is TRBV7-8 and J is TRBJ2-7; the D is unclear. Trimming pared 5 bases from V and 0 bases from J, leaving 8 bases between. This CDR3 has 13 amino acids. The germline gives CDR1 SGHVS, CDR2 FQNEAQ. The CDR3 loop is CASSVASSYEQYF. CDR3 DNA sequence: TGTGCCAGCAGCGTTGCTAGCTCCTACGAGCAGTACTTC.

The J gene is TRBJ1-1, the V gene TRBV30; D is perhaps TRBD1 (5 bases). V was clipped by 2 bases and J by 1 base, with 14 bases between them. The CDR3 sequence is 15 residues long. CDR1 and CDR2 (germline): GTSNPN, SVGIG (reference sequence). The CDR3 loop reads CAWSTLRGKNTEAFF. In DNA, the CDR3 is TGTGCCTGGAGTACTTTAAGGGGCAAGAACACTGAAGCTTTCTTT.

The chain links TRBV27 to TRBJ1-4, with D unresolved. The V and J ends lost 8 bases and 0 bases respectively, with 7 bases between them. Germline values: CDR1 MNHEY, CDR2 SMNVEV (reference sequence). The CDR3 length is 13 residues. CDR3 DNA: TGTGCCAGCTCCCCTGCAACTAATGAAAAACTGTTTTTT. It yields the protein CASSPATNEKLFF. Using reference TRBV27 and TRBJ1-4 for the parts outside the CDR3, the full variable domain is EAQVTQNPRYLITVTGKKLTVTCSQNMNHEYMSWYRQDPGLGLRQIYYSMNVEVTDKGDVPEGYKVSRKEKRNFPLILESPSPNQTSLYFCASSPATNEKLFFGSGTQLSVL.

Written as DNA, the CDR3 is TGTGCCAGCGCTCCCGGGGACACAGATACGCAGTATTTT. It encodes CASAPGDTDTQYF. V is TRBV11-1 and J is TRBJ2-3; D might be TRBD2 (5 bases). The length of the CDR3 is 13 residues. CDR1 and CDR2 (germline): SGHAT, FQDESV (reference sequence). Between the trimmed V and J ends, which lost 8 bases and 2 bases, there was a span of 11 bases.

V usage is TRBV5-1 and J usage is TRBJ2-3; 13 nucleotides align to TRBD2. The CDR3 totals 15 residues. After removal of 7 bases from V and 5 bases from J, the junction contained 7 bases not matched to a gene. CDR1 SGHRS and CDR2 YFSETQ come from the germline V gene. This chain's CDR3 is CASATSGRVGDTQYF. CDR3 bases: TGCGCCAGCGCAACTAGCGGGAGGGTTGGAGATACGCAGTATTTT.

This rearrangement joins TRBV11-2 to TRBJ2-1; no reliable D call. Germline V CDR1 and CDR2: SGHAT, FQNNGV. There are 14 residues in the CDR3. The ends were cut back, 3 bases at V and 7 bases at J, with 13 bases in the middle. The CDR3 nucleotides are TGTGCCAGCAGCTTGGCAGGAGTAGCTAATGAGCAGTTCTTC. Translated: CASSLAGVANEQFF. The variable domain in full, with the rest retrieved from reference TRBV11-2 and TRBJ2-1, is EAGVAQSPRYKIIEKRQSVAFWCNPISGHATLYWYQQILGQGPKLLIQFQNNGVVDDSQLPKDRFSAERLKGVDSTLKIQPAKLEDSAVYLCASSLAGVANEQFFGPGTRLTVL.

CDR3 in amino acids: CASSLSGTGEAMYGYTF. CDR3 nucleotide sequence: TGTGCCAGCAGCTTATCTGGGACAGGGGAGGCAATGTATGGCTACACCTTC. The genes are TRBV7-3 and TRBJ1-2; TRBD1 matches at 10 bases. The CDR3 loop spans 17 amino acids. Trimming at V came to 2 bases and at J to 5 bases, leaving 11 bases not matched to a gene. Germline assignment: CDR1 SGHTA and CDR2 FQGTGA.

The chain combines TRBV10-3 with TRBJ1-3; possible D gene TRBD1, 6 bases. V lost 3 bases and J lost 7, with 19 bases in between. The V gene's germline CDR1 is ENHRY and CDR2 SYGVKD. The CDR3 is made up of 16 amino acids. The CDR3, as DNA: TGTGCCATCAGTGAAGGGGGGTGGCAGTCGGGGAACACCATATATTTT. Its translation: CAISEGGWQSGNTIYF.

The chain uses TRBV29-1 and TRBJ2-7, with 8 bases lining up with TRBD1. Germline CDR1 and CDR2: SQVTM and ANQGSEA. The V segment lost 2 bases and the J segment 4 bases; nucleotides outside the gene matches: 7. The CDR3 is 14 residues long. CDR3 residues: CSVEKGRGLYEQYF. The CDR3 DNA is TGCAGCGTTGAAAAGGGCAGGGGGCTGTACGAGCAGTACTTC.

This chain joins TRBV7-8 and TRBJ2-7, with D maybe TRBD2 (5 bases). V lost 3 bases and J lost 1, with 7 bases in between. The CDR3 consists of 13 residues. Germline CDR1 SGHVS, CDR2 FQNEAQ. The CDR3 sequence is CASSLRESYEQYF. The CDR3 DNA reads as TGTGCCAGCAGCTTGAGGGAATCCTACGAGCAGTACTTC.

The genes are TRBV5-4 and TRBJ2-2; D could derive from TRBD1 or TRBD2 (5 bases each). Per germline, CDR1 SGHNT and CDR2 YYREEE (reference sequence). Trimming pared 0 bases from V and 4 bases from J, leaving 10 bases between. This CDR3 is 15 amino acids long. The CDR3 reads CASSLDAGGTGELFF. The CDR3 bases are TGTGCCAGCAGCTTGGATGCTGGGGGCACCGGGGAGCTGTTTTTT.

V is TRBV4-2 and J is TRBJ2-3, with D hard to call. The length of the CDR3 is 14 residues. Germline V gene lookup returns CDR1 LGHNA and CDR2 YNFKEQ. Between the trimmed V and J ends, which lost 1 base and 3 bases, there was a span of 8 bases. The CDR3 here is CASSQVMGTDTQYF. CDR3 DNA sequence: TGTGCCAGCAGCCAAGTAATGGGAACAGATACGCAGTATTTT.

CDR3 region: CASSFISGNTIYF. CDR3 DNA: TGTGCCAGCAGCTTTATTAGTGGAAACACCATATATTTT. The V and J genes are TRBV5-8 and TRBJ1-3; D call uncertain. The germline CDR1 and CDR2 sequences are SGHTS and YDEGEE. Trimming pared 2 bases from V and 3 bases from J, leaving 6 bases between. This CDR3 is 13 amino acids long.

This chain joins TRBV29-1 and TRBJ2-1, with 7 nucleotides matching TRBD2. Germline loops: CDR1 SQVTM, CDR2 ANQGSEA. V shed 7 bases, J shed 4 bases, and the junction held 10 bases outside the gene matches. This CDR3 is 14 amino acids long. The CDR3: CSAGIASGYNEQFF. DNA for the CDR3: TGCAGCGCCGGTATAGCTAGCGGTTACAATGAGCAGTTCTTC.

The chain joins TRBV6-1 to TRBJ1-4; 7 nucleotides agree with TRBD1. The germline gives CDR1 MNHNS, CDR2 SASEGT. Losses at the gene ends were 3 bases for V and 2 bases for J; bases not matched to a gene: 6. The CDR3 has 16 residues. CDR3 DNA sequence: TGTGCCAGCAGTGATCCCGACAGGGCCACTAATGAAAAACTGTTTTTT. Protein sequence: CASSDPDRATNEKLFF.

This chain connects TRBV18 to TRBJ1-1; D is unclear. This CDR3 contains 12 residues. Trimming pared 6 bases from V and 7 bases from J, leaving 12 bases between. From germline, CDR1 is KGHSH and CDR2 LQKENI. CDR3 bases: TGTGCCAGCTCTACAACGGCGGATGAAGCTTTCTTT. Translating it yields CASSTTADEAFF.

In DNA form, the CDR3 reads TGTGCCAGCAGCCAGAACAGGGATAGCAATCAGCCCCAGCATTTT. Its translation is CASSQNRDSNQPQHF. This chain uses TRBV5-8 with TRBJ1-5; D is perhaps TRBD1 (6 bases). The CDR3 has 15 residues. Looked up from germline, CDR1 is SGHTS and CDR2 is YDEGEE. V lost 4 bases and J 0 bases, leaving 11 bases between the germline ends.

This clone appeared once. The J gene is TRBJ2-3, the V gene TRBV27, with 7 bases that match TRBD1. This CDR3 is built from 15 residues. The germline V gene has CDR1 MNHEY and CDR2 SMNVEV (reference sequence). V lost 2 bases, J lost 4 bases, and 6 bases stayed unmatched. The CDR3 DNA is TGTGCCAGCAGTTTACGACAGGGTGGTGCAGATACGCAGTATTTT. The encoded protein is CASSLRQGGADTQYF.

Here the CDR3 reads CSVYQGTSGRTDTQYF. CDR3 DNA sequence: TGCAGCGTTTACCAAGGGACTAGCGGGAGAACAGATACGCAGTATTTT. The chain uses TRBV29-1 and TRBJ2-3, with TRBD2 identical over 14 bases. The V gene end was trimmed by 5 bases and the J gene end by 3 bases; junction bases not matched to a gene: 7. The CDR3 runs 16 residues. The germline gives CDR1 SQVTM, CDR2 ANQGSEA.

This clone occurred once. V gene TRBV2 combines with J gene TRBJ2-7; the match to TRBD2 covers 12 bases. The trim removed 7 bases at V and 0 bases at J, leaving 7 bases unmatched. The germline V gene encodes CDR1 SNHLY and CDR2 FYNNEI. This CDR3 is built from 16 residues. The CDR3 region has the DNA TGTGCCAGCACCCTCCTGACTAGCGGGGGCTCCTACGAGCAGTACTTC. Protein: CASTLLTSGGSYEQYF. Full variable domain (missing parts from reference TRBV2 and TRBJ2-7): EPEVTQTPSHQVTQMGQEVILRCVPISNHLYFYWYRQILGQKVEFLVSFYNNEISEKSEIFDDQFSVERPDGSNFTLKIRSTKLEDSAMYFCASTLLTSGGSYEQYFGPGTRLTVT.